The 32 T cell receptor beta chains presented below share a single source sample, sequenced in a study of blood T cell repertoires in COVID-19. Libraries were prepared by immunoSEQ multiplex PCR; TCRdb keeps only in-frame clonotypes and omits some of them. The profile covers over 200,000 clones, with about 86% appearing a single time and 5% to 6% taken by the ten largest. Sequenced input: peripheral blood. These receptors came from a man aged 80 or over with acute or convalescent COVID-19.

The J gene is TRBJ1-6, the V gene TRBV5-1; D remains ambiguous. Trimming left V 0 bases short and J 6 bases short, with 4 bases between. The CDR3 is made up of 13 amino acids. The V gene's germline CDR1 is SGHRS and CDR2 YFSETQ. The CDR3 DNA follows: TGCGCCAGCAGCTTGGACAGTAATTCACCCCTCCACTTT. Translation: CASSLDSNSPLHF.

About this clone itself: At one end, the junction sequence differs from germline, possibly due to a read error. The chain couples TRBV7-2 to TRBJ1-1, with 7 bases fitting TRBD1. Germline V gene lookup returns CDR1 SGHTA and CDR2 FQGNSA. CDR3 length: 12 residues. The CDR3 sequence is CASSPRQGVKFF. The CDR3 DNA reads as TGTGCCAGCAGCCCCCGACAGGGAGTAAAGTTTTTT.

The V and J genes are TRBV5-1 and TRBJ2-2, with 8 positions matching TRBD1. The CDR3 length is 16 residues. V lost 4 bases, J lost 6 bases, and 11 bases stayed unmatched. Germline CDR1 SGHRS, CDR2 YFSETQ. The CDR3 nucleotides are TGCGCCAGCAGCCATGGACGGACAGGGTTTCCCGGGGAGCTGTTTTTT. This encodes CASSHGRTGFPGELFF.

The V and J genes are TRBV27 and TRBJ1-5, with D maybe TRBD1 (5 bases). Trimming left V 5 bases short and J 5 bases short, with 13 bases between. Germline CDR1 reads MNHEY; CDR2 reads SMNVEV (reference sequence). The CDR3 runs 14 residues. CDR3 sequence: CASSPWGTYQPQHF. CDR3 coding DNA: TGTGCCAGCAGTCCCTGGGGCACCTATCAGCCCCAGCATTTT.

The rearrangement links TRBV28 to TRBJ2-7, with D possibly being TRBD2 (6 bases). This CDR3 is 14 amino acids long. The V and J ends lost 5 bases and 3 bases respectively, with 14 bases between them. In germline, CDR1 is MDHEN, CDR2 SYDVKM. CDR3 sequence (DNA): TGTGCCAGCAGTCCGGGGGATCAGCGCTACGAGCAGTACTTC. This sequence encodes CASSPGDQRYEQYF.

The chain recombines TRBV6-1 with TRBJ2-7; 10 bases line up with TRBD2. CDR1 MNHNS and CDR2 SASEGT come from the germline V gene. The CDR3 runs 14 residues. J was trimmed by 4 bases and V by 3 bases; bases with no gene match: 3. The CDR3, as DNA: TGTGCCAGCAGTGAGAGCGGGGGGGCGTACGAGCAGTACTTC. Encoded protein: CASSESGGAYEQYF.

The genes are TRBV5-6 and TRBJ2-1; D may be TRBD2 (6 bases). The germline V gene has CDR1 SGHDT and CDR2 YYEEEE. The CDR3 loop spans 14 amino acids. V was cut by 0 bases and J by 4 bases, with 8 bases left in between. In DNA form, the CDR3 reads TGTGCCAGCAGCTTGGTACGGGAGTACAATGAGCAGTTCTTC. This codes for CASSLVREYNEQFF.

The chain employs TRBV18 and TRBJ1-1; 8 bases are a match to TRBD1. The germline gives CDR1 KGHSH, CDR2 LQKENI. The ends lost 3 bases at V and 6 bases at J; junction bases unmatched: 12. The length of the CDR3 is 16 residues. The CDR3 protein is CASSPKILGQGAEAFF. The CDR3 DNA reads TGTGCCAGCTCACCCAAAATCCTCGGACAGGGTGCTGAAGCTTTCTTT.

This chain links TRBV7-9 with TRBJ2-3; 9 positions agree with TRBD2. Trimming at V came to 1 base and at J to 2 bases, leaving 4 bases not matched to a gene. Looked up from germline, CDR1 is SEHNR and CDR2 is FQNEAQ (reference sequence). This CDR3 contains 16 residues. CDR3 coding DNA: TGTGCCAGCAGCTTAGGGGCTAGCGGGATCACAGATACGCAGTATTTT. It encodes CASSLGASGITDTQYF.

The chain has TRBV6-1 and TRBJ1-2; D is ambiguous. CDR3 size: 13 residues. Trimming removed 3 bases from V and 3 bases from J, with 8 bases in between. The germline V gene encodes CDR1 MNHNS and CDR2 SASEGT. CDR3 nucleotides: TGTGCCAGCAGTGAGTGGGAGGACTATGGCTACACCTTC. Protein sequence: CASSEWEDYGYTF.

The genes are TRBV5-6 and TRBJ2-7; a possible D gene is TRBD2 (6 bases). Trimming removed 0 bases from V and 0 bases from J, with 7 bases in between. The CDR3 extends over 14 amino acids. From germline, CDR1 is SGHDT and CDR2 YYEEEE. CDR3 bases: TGTGCCAGCAGCTTGGACGGGGGCTCCTACGAGCAGTACTTC. It translates to CASSLDGGSYEQYF.

The chain carries TRBV19 and TRBJ2-1; perhaps TRBD2 as D (6 bases). The CDR3 extends over 17 amino acids. Between the trimmed V and J ends, which lost 9 bases and 8 bases, there was a span of 29 bases. Looked up from germline, CDR1 is LNHDA and CDR2 is SQIVND (reference sequence). CDR3 coding DNA: TGTGCCAGCCTGTCTCGCGGCGACGCCCAATGGAGGGATGAGCAGTTCTTC. Residues: CASLSRGDAQWRDEQFF.

The chain joins TRBV7-9 to TRBJ2-7; 8 nucleotides agree with TRBD1. The germline gives CDR1 SEHNR, CDR2 FQNEAQ (reference sequence). V shed 5 bases and J 6 bases; nucleotides not matched to a gene: 9. CDR3 length equals 14 residues. In DNA, the CDR3 is TGTGCCAGCAGCGCCGGGACAGGAGGTCTCGAGCAGTACTTC. Translating it yields CASSAGTGGLEQYF.

The chain couples TRBV7-2 to TRBJ2-5; no reliable D call. The germline V gene encodes CDR1 SGHTA and CDR2 FQGNSA. The CDR3 covers 13 residues. Trimming took off 3 bases at V and 5 bases at J, with 10 bases between the two ends. The CDR3 loop is CASSFSVWETQYF. The CDR3 DNA reads TGTGCCAGCAGCTTTAGTGTTTGGGAGACCCAGTACTTC.

Concerning this clone: A junction end diverges from the germline sequence, so it may reflect a read error. The V gene is TRBV6-1, the J gene TRBJ2-4; 7 bases fit TRBD2. CDR1 is MNHNS, CDR2 SASEGT, per germline. The length of the CDR3 is 14 residues. The CDR3: CASSEVGTTNIQYF. Here the CDR3 DNA reads TGTGCCAGCAGCGAAGTAGGGACTACAAACATTCAGTACTTC.

This clone was observed once. V usage is TRBV24-1 and J usage is TRBJ2-1; TRBD2 agrees at 13 bases. The germline V gene has CDR1 KGHDR and CDR2 SFDVKD. The CDR3 covers 20 residues. The V segment lost 2 bases and the J segment 3 bases; nucleotides outside the gene matches: 12. In DNA form, the CDR3 reads TGTGCCACCAGTGATTCCCGACTAGCGGGAGGAGGGGGAGGCTACAATGAGCAGTTCTTC. Translation gives CATSDSRLAGGGGGYNEQFF.

The rearrangement uses TRBV6-5 and TRBJ1-5, with a tentative D call TRBD1 (5 bases). Trimming stripped 6 bases from V and 0 bases from J, with 12 bases between. CDR1 is MNHEY and CDR2 is SVGAGI in the germline V gene. CDR3 length equals 15 residues. In DNA, the CDR3 is TGTGCCAGCAGCCAGGGCTCTTATAGCAATCAGCCCCAGCATTTT. This codes for CASSQGSYSNQPQHF.

The rearrangement joins TRBV5-1 to TRBJ1-1; TRBD1 aligns across 9 bases. The CDR3 contains 16 residues. Germline CDR1 reads SGHRS; CDR2 reads YFSETQ. The trim removed 3 bases at V and 3 bases at J, leaving 9 bases unmatched. CDR3 residues: CASSSSGDRADTEAFF. CDR3 DNA: TGCGCCAGCAGCTCGTCGGGGGACAGGGCTGACACTGAAGCTTTCTTT.

CDR3 residues: CASSLTGTGVYGYTF. The CDR3 coding sequence is TGTGCCAGCAGTTTAACCGGGACAGGGGTTTATGGCTACACCTTC. J is TRBJ1-2 and V is TRBV27; TRBD1 agrees at 10 bases. With 2 bases clipped from V and 5 bases from J, the junction kept 5 bases outside the gene matches. The CDR3 runs 15 residues. Per the germline V gene, CDR1 is MNHEY and CDR2 is SMNVEV (reference sequence).

This clone occurred once. This chain uses TRBV3-1 (or the pseudogene TRBV3-2) with TRBJ2-3, with a tentative D call TRBD1 (6 bases). With 4 bases removed from V and 6 bases from J, the gap between germline ends came to 8 bases. This CDR3 contains 12 residues. Germline V gene sequence: CDR1 LGHDT, CDR2 YNNKEL (reference sequence). In nucleotides, the CDR3 is TGTGCCAGCAGCCTTACAGGGGATACGCAGTATTTT. It translates to CASSLTGDTQYF.

This chain uses TRBV28 with TRBJ2-7, with unresolved D. CDR1 MDHEN and CDR2 SYDVKM come from the germline V gene. The V end was cut by 5 bases, the J end by 7 bases, with 9 bases between. This CDR3 region has 11 residues. The CDR3 region is CASSLRLEQYF. DNA for the CDR3: TGTGCCAGCAGTCTCCGTCTGGAGCAGTACTTC.

The table lists this clone with a count of one. The chain employs TRBV19 and TRBJ2-1, with 8 positions matching TRBD1. J gave up 7 bases and V 5 bases, and 7 bases lay outside the gene matches. CDR3 length: 14 residues. Germline V lookup: CDR1 LNHDA, CDR2 SQIVND (reference sequence). The CDR3: CASSALTGENEQFF. The DNA for the CDR3 is TGTGCCAGTAGTGCTCTGACAGGGGAAAATGAGCAGTTCTTC.

This chain connects TRBV6-1 to TRBJ1-2, with 7 positions matching TRBD1. There are 16 residues in the CDR3. Germline values: CDR1 MNHNS, CDR2 SASEGT. The junction had 12 bases not matched to a gene; V was cut back by 4 bases and J by 4 bases. The chain's CDR3 is CASSGPGQLSLYGYTF. The DNA for the CDR3 is TGTGCCAGCAGTGGGCCGGGACAGCTTTCCCTCTATGGCTACACCTTC.

This clone was seen only once. The V call is TRBV7-2, the J call TRBJ2-1, with D maybe TRBD2 (6 bases). This CDR3 has 16 amino acids. Trimming took 2 bases from V and 1 from J, leaving 12 bases between them. Germline CDR1 SGHTA, CDR2 FQGNSA. CDR3 in amino acids: CASSLSWDFSYNEQFF. The CDR3 DNA is TGTGCCAGCAGCTTATCGTGGGACTTTTCCTACAATGAGCAGTTCTTC.

J is TRBJ1-4 and V is TRBV27; TRBD1 aligns across 7 bases. V shed 9 bases, J shed 3 bases, and the junction held 13 bases outside the gene matches. This CDR3 region has 16 residues. Germline-derived CDR1 and CDR2 are MNHEY and SMNVEV (reference sequence). This CDR3 is CAREYRGAVPNEKLFF. DNA of the CDR3: TGTGCCAGAGAATACAGGGGTGCGGTACCTAATGAAAAACTGTTTTTT. The entire variable domain, with the rest obtained from reference TRBV27 and TRBJ1-4, is as follows: EAQVTQNPRYLITVTGKKLTVTCSQNMNHEYMSWYRQDPGLGLRQIYYSMNVEVTDKGDVPEGYKVSRKEKRNFPLILESPSPNQTSLYFCAREYRGAVPNEKLFFGSGTQLSVL.

The table lists this clone with a few counts. The chain couples TRBV5-4 to TRBJ2-7; 9 bases are a match to TRBD1. After removal of 4 bases from V and 3 bases from J, the junction contained 8 bases not matched to a gene. The CDR3 extends over 15 amino acids. Germline CDR1 SGHNT, CDR2 YYREEE (reference sequence). As DNA, the CDR3 is TGTGCCAGCAGCGTTAAGACAGGGGGACGCTACGAGCAGTACTTC. Translation gives CASSVKTGGRYEQYF.

J is TRBJ2-5 and V is TRBV7-9; 9 bases align to TRBD1. There are 17 residues in the CDR3. CDR1 and CDR2 (germline): SEHNR, FQNEAQ (reference sequence). The trim removed 4 bases at V and 5 bases at J, leaving 14 bases unmatched. CDR3 in amino acids: CASSSDFPGTGRETQYF. The CDR3 region has the DNA TGTGCCAGCAGCTCAGACTTTCCGGGGACAGGGAGGGAGACCCAGTACTTC.

V and J are TRBV7-2 and TRBJ2-1; D gene ambiguous. Germline lookup yields CDR1 SGHTA and CDR2 FQGNSA. The length of the CDR3 is 13 residues. Trimming cost V 1 base and J 9 bases, with 10 bases left between them. CDR3 coding DNA: TGTGCCAGCAGCTTAGGAGGTATGCGTGAGCAGTTCTTC. This codes for CASSLGGMREQFF.

This clone was observed once. The CDR3 here is CASSQGLAGQETQYF. In DNA, the CDR3 is TGTGCCAGCAGCCAGGGACTAGCGGGGCAAGAGACCCAGTACTTC. The rearrangement uses TRBV2 and TRBJ2-5; 13 nucleotides align to TRBD2. The length of the CDR3 is 15 residues. V was clipped by 6 bases and J by 2 bases; unmatched bases: 3. Looked up from germline, CDR1 is SNHLY and CDR2 is FYNNEI. Using reference TRBV2 and TRBJ2-5 for the parts outside the CDR3, the full variable domain is EPEVTQTPSHQVTQMGQEVILRCVPISNHLYFYWYRQILGQKVEFLVSFYNNEISEKSEIFDDQFSVERPDGSNFTLKIRSTKLEDSAMYFCASSQGLAGQETQYFGPGTRLLVL.

V is TRBV7-9 and J is TRBJ2-1; 12 positions agree with TRBD2. Germline CDR1 reads SEHNR; CDR2 reads FQNEAQ (reference sequence). The CDR3 runs 17 residues. J was trimmed by 4 bases and V by 5 bases; bases with no gene match: 9. CDR3 loop: CASSPRVTSGGYNEQFF. The DNA of the CDR3 is TGTGCCAGCAGCCCCAGAGTGACTAGCGGGGGATACAATGAGCAGTTCTTC.

The chain couples TRBV19 to TRBJ2-5; 9 bases agree with TRBD1. The CDR3 contains 13 residues. Losses at the gene ends were 8 bases for V and 1 base for J; bases not matched to a gene: 2. Germline V gene lookup returns CDR1 LNHDA and CDR2 SQIVND (reference sequence). Here the CDR3 reads CASGTGLQETQYF. CDR3 DNA: TGTGCCAGTGGGACAGGGCTCCAAGAGACCCAGTACTTC.

This chain connects TRBV20-1 to TRBJ1-5; 9 bases line up with TRBD1. V trimming: 3 bases; J trimming: 0 bases; junction bases outside the gene matches: 9. Germline V gene data show CDR1 as DFQATT and CDR2 as SNEGSKA (reference sequence). The CDR3 spans 17 residues. The CDR3 region is CSASSRQGVSSNQPQHF. As DNA, the CDR3 is TGCAGTGCTAGTTCGAGACAGGGGGTCTCTAGCAATCAGCCCCAGCATTTT.